This entry is about one T cell receptor beta chain. Clones were read by immunoSEQ multiplex PCR, and TCRdb kept only the in-frame ones, dropping some. The sample lists about 68,000 clones, about 90% occurring once. V was pared by 0 bases and J by 3 bases, with 7 bases between. The CDR3 consists of 13 residues. Germline CDR1 and CDR2: SGDLS and YYNGEE. The sample is drawn from a study of T cell changes during pregnancy in multiple sclerosis. The clonotype comes from a female donor with multiple sclerosis, enrolled in a pregnancy study. V and J are TRBV9 and TRBJ2-7, with D unresolved. The specimen was peripheral blood, collected in the second trimester of pregnancy. In DNA form, the CDR3 reads TGTGCCAGCAGCGTAGGGCTTCACTACGAGCAGTACTTC. Encoded protein: CASSVGLHYEQYF.